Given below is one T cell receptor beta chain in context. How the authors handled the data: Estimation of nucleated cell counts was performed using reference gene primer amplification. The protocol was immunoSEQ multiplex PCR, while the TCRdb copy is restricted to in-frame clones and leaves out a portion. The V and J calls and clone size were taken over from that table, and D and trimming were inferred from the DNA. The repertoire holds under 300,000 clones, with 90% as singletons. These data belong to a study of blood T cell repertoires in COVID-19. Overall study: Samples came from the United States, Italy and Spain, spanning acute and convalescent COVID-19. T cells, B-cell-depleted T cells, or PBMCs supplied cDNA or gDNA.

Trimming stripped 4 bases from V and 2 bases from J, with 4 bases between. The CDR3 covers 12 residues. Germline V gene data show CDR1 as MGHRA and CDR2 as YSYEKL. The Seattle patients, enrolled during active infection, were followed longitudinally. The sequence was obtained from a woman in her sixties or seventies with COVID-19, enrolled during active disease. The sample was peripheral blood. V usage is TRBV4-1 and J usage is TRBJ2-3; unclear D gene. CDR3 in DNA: TGCGCCAGCAGCCGACACACAGATACGCAGTATTTT. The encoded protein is CASSRHTDTQYF.